Detailed here is one TCR beta chain. A few counts support this clonotype. Its cognate antigen has yet to be identified. No quality values exist for individual bases; no much larger clone is one base distant. These data come from a study of blood T cells in healthy people across ages (dated by TCRdb to the mid-2010s). At the level of the whole study: In model experiments, template switching captured roughly one uniquely barcoded TCR beta cDNA molecule for every two T cells. To avoid experimental bias, donors of different ages were randomly spread across the sequencing lanes. Donors were grouped into four age groups: young (average approximately 16 years), middle-aged (about 38), aged (around 60) and long-lived (over 80). For two donors (one aged 18 to 29 and one aged 80 or older), the study analyzed two additional independent replicas of 1 million unique cDNA reads from the same blood draw. To track age-related changes in TCR beta repertoire diversity, the study relied on deep sequencing normalized with unique cDNA molecular identifiers.

The method was 5' RACE. The sequencer listed for this sample is Illumina HiSeq 2500. The second PCR ran for roughly 7 to 11 cycles and used a J-beta primer mix along with a sample-barcoded 5' primer. A unique molecular identifier was introduced onto each TCR beta cDNA molecule by a template-switch 5' adaptor carrying 12 random nucleotides. Each sample yielded at least 3 million CDR3-containing paired-end reads. The Mint cDNA synthesis kit, primed by a TRBC-specific oligonucleotide, was used to synthesize first-strand cDNA from all RNA. Following uracil-DNA glycosylase treatment, all cDNA underwent a first 18-cycle PCR with the universal primers M1SS and BC2_uni_R. The authors' pipeline ran thus. Each sample was normalized by randomly selecting 1 million high-quality reads, each carrying a distinct molecular identifier. Instead of being binned into consensus sequences, reads with shared molecular identifiers were discarded. CDR3 identification, clonotype clustering and error correction used MiTCR with a Q25 quality threshold and the strictest error-elimination algorithm. A nonparametric unseen species model using Euler transformation provided a lower-bound estimate of total TCR beta diversity. TCRdb itself trimmed the public reads at Q25 with fastp, ran MiXCR and retained productive beta chains. Identical CDR3 proteins give one entry, which carries the most common genes and DNA. The V and J calls were determined by TCRdb, not by the authors. Here the sample has over 600,000 distinct CDR3 sequences; roughly 21% occur a single time. The ten largest make up under 4% of the sample.

Trimming removed 2 bases from V and 6 bases from J, leaving 14 bases between the germline ends. From a lookup of the germline V gene, CDR1 and CDR2 are KGHSH and LQKENI. The CDR3, cysteine through phenylalanine, is 15 amino acids long. Solely the CDR3 DNA is kept, with 45 bases framed from the first base. General study outcomes and caveats: As age increased, observed TCR beta diversity per million T cells dropped in a roughly linear way, and a significant reduction was already evident by age around 41. Bulk unsorted PBMC profiling prevented conclusive comparison of naive and antigen-experienced compartments. Because donor CMV infection status was unknown, age-related changes in expanded clonotypes were potentially confounded. The percentage of naive T cells measured by flow cytometry correlated strongly with observed TCR beta diversity. Compared with the aged group, more naive CD4+ T cells, fewer expanded clones and increased TCR diversity were shown by the long-lived group, suggesting age selection. Estimates of total diversity from one million sequenced T cells were regarded as lower bounds and underestimates.

Donors were a few dozen systemically healthy Caucasian individuals from Russia aged about 6 to 100 years. Roughly 10 milliliters of peripheral blood were collected from each donor into EDTA-treated Vacutainer tubes. Ficoll-Paque density-gradient centrifugation was used to isolate PBMCs, with at least 6.5 million per sample. Trizol reagent was used to extract total RNA from PBMCs, with at least 5.5 micrograms per sample. The percentages of naive CD45RAhigh/CD27high T cells were determined by flow cytometry on a PBMC aliquot from every donor. The sequenced material came from blood. The V and J segments used are TRBV18 and TRBJ2-4; no D gene can be assigned with confidence. The TCR comes from a man in his 70s in good health. The nucleotide sequence reads as follows: TGTGCCAGCTCACCAGGGTCAACTCTGGCAAACATTCAGTACTTC. It encodes CASSPGSTLANIQYF.